This TCR beta chain is from a study of T cell responses to AZD1222 COVID-19 vaccine. Whole-study results and caveats: A rise in Spike-specific TCR breadth and depth followed two AZD1222 doses. Among the donors, most were white British and more were female, and clonal diversity was possibly underestimated.

The data were produced by immunoSEQ multiplex PCR, yet TCRdb's version contains in-frame clones alone and is incomplete. The sample has about 150,000 clones; 80% to 95% are singletons. Comments on this clone: Its target is unknown.

Between the trimmed V and J ends, which lost 6 bases and 7 bases, there was a span of 18 bases. From germline, CDR1 is MNHEY and CDR2 SVGAGI. The CDR3 is made up of 14 amino acids. The sequencing used peripheral blood, collected 28 days after the second AZD1222 dose. This clonotype was obtained from an adult who received the AZD1222 COVID-19 vaccine. The chain joins TRBV6-5 to TRBJ1-1, with D maybe TRBD1 (5 bases). The chain's CDR3 is CASSPRGADIEAFF. The CDR3 DNA is TGTGCCAGCAGCCCCCGAGGGGCGGATATTGAAGCTTTCTTT.